The table lists the clone carrying this T cell receptor beta chain with a few counts. Antigen specificity is unknown. Amplification of TCR alpha and beta CDR3 regions from RNA used iRepertoire nested multiplex PCR. For one-step reverse transcription and amplification, 100-400 ng of tissue mRNA or PBMC total RNA was used. One entry per CDR3 protein results from TCRdb running MiXCR on the multiplex PCR reads. This table holds about 110,000 distinct CDR3 sequences, 25% to 30% found once. The CDR3 loop spans 14 amino acids. Unmatched junction bases numbered 4, after V lost 3 bases and J lost 2 bases. Germline CDR1 and CDR2: LGHDT and YNNKEL (reference sequence). This sample stems from a study of glioma-infiltrating T cells. Study results and limitations: Above-expected tissue-blood divergence occurred in all gliomas, most in low-grade ones. Very few CDR3 sequences were shared between tissue and blood.

The V call is TRBV3-1, the J call TRBJ2-7, with 7 bases lining up with TRBD1. Input material: glioma tissue, nonneoplastic brain tissue, or PBMCs (not recorded which). The origin of this receptor is a human donor with low-grade glioma or glioblastoma, undergoing nonglioma brain surgery, or in good health (not recorded which). The CDR3 protein is CASSQPGQTYEQYF. CDR3 in DNA: TGTGCCAGCAGCCAGCCGGGACAGACCTACGAGCAGTACTTC.